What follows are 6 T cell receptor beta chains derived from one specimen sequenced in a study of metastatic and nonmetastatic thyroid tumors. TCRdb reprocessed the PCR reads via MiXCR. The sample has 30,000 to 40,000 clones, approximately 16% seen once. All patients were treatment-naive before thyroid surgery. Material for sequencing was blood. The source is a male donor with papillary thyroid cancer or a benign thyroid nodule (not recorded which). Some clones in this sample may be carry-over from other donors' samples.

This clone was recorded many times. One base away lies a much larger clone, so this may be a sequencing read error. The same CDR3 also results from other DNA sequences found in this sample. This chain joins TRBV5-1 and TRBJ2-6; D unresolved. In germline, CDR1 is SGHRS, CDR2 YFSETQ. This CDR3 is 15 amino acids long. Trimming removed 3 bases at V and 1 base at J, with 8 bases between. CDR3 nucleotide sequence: TGCGCCAGCAGCTCCCAAGGGTCTGGGGCCAACGTCCTGACTTTC. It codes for CASSSQGSGANVLTF.

CDR3 region: CASSLGLAGGLGETQYF. In DNA form, the CDR3 reads TGTGCCAGCAGCTTAGGCCTAGCGGGAGGGCTTGGTGAGACCCAGTACTTC. The gene calls are TRBV7-3 and TRBJ2-5; 12 bases line up with TRBD2. J gave up 5 bases and V 2 bases, and 9 bases lay outside the gene matches. Germline loops: CDR1 SGHTA, CDR2 FQGTGA. The CDR3 covers 17 residues.

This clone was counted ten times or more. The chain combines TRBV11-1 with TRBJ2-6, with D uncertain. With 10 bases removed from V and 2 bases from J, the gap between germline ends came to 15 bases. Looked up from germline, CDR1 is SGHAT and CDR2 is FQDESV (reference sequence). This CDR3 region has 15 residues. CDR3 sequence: CATLGGRAGANVLTF. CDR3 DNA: TGTGCCACTCTAGGCGGAAGGGCTGGGGCCAACGTCCTGACTTTC.

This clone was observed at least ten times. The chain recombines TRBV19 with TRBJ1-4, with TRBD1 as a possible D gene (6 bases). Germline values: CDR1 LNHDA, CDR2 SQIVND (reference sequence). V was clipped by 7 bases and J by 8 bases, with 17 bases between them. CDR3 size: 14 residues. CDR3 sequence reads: CASTRAGAEEKLFF. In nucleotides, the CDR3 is TGTGCCAGTACCCGGGCGGGGGCCGAAGAAAAACTGTTTTTT.

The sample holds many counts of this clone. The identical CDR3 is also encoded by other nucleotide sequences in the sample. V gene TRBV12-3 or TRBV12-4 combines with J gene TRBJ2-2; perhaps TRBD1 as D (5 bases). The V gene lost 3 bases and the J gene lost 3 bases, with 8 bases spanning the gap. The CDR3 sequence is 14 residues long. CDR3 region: CASSFSGYTGELFF. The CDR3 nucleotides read TGTGCCAGCAGTTTTTCAGGGTACACCGGGGAGCTGTTTTTT.

This CDR3 is CASIAPRGTSGGETQYF. In DNA form, the CDR3 reads TGTGCCAGCATCGCACCCCGTGGAACTAGCGGTGGAGAGACCCAGTACTTC. V and J are TRBV7-9 and TRBJ2-5; 8 positions match TRBD2. Germline V lookup: CDR1 SEHNR, CDR2 FQNEAQ (reference sequence). The CDR3 extends over 17 amino acids. Unmatched junction bases numbered 17, after V lost 7 bases and J lost 4 bases. Together with reference TRBV7-9 and TRBJ2-5, the CDR3 gives the full variable domain: DTGVSQNPRHKITKRGQNVTFRCDPISEHNRLYWYRQTLGQGPEFLTYFQNEAQLEKSRLLSDRFSAERPKGSFSTLEIQRTEQGDSAMYLCASIAPRGTSGGETQYFGPGTRLLVL.